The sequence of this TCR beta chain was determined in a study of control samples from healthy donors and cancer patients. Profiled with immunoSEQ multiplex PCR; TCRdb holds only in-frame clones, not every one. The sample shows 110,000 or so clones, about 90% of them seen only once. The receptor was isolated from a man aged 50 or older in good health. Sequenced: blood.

CDR3 sequence reads: CASSAPAGNIGEKLFF. The CDR3 DNA sequence: TGCGCCAGCAGCGCCCCCGCCGGGAACATTGGGGAAAAACTGTTTTTT. The rearrangement joins TRBV5-1 to TRBJ1-4, with unresolved D. The CDR3 covers 16 residues. V was cut by 4 bases and J by 8 bases, with 21 bases left in between. The V gene's germline CDR1 is SGHRS and CDR2 YFSETQ. The whole variable domain, remainder taken from reference TRBV5-1 and TRBJ1-4, is KAGVTQTPRYLIKTRGQQVTLSCSPISGHRSVSWYQQTPGQGLQFLFEYFSETQRNKGNFPGRFSGRQFSNSRSEMNVSTLELGDSALYLCASSAPAGNIGEKLFFGSGTQLSVL.